This T cell receptor beta chain was sequenced in a study of T cell repertoires in cytomegalovirus infection (dated by TCRdb to between 2018 and 2020). About the full investigation: Alongside well-studied HLA-B-restricted epitopes, the peptide stimulations were aimed at recently identified HLA-C-restricted CMV epitopes, whose presentation resists viral immunomodulation. Donor HLA type was relevant to the analysis, because carriage of CMV infection together with the matching HLA type was indicated by public TCR beta signatures.

The treatment or condition label for this specimen denotes: in vitro stimulation with specific CMV peptide epitopes to enrich CMV-specific T cells. This clonotype was detected ten times or more. This clone's antigen is unknown. Per-base qualities were not stored, and no clone one base away is much larger. The sequencer listed for this sample is Illumina HiSeq 1500. TCRdb reworked the public reads: Q25 trimming with fastp, MiXCR clone assembly, productive beta chains retained. Entries are consolidated by CDR3 protein sequence, retaining the most common genes and DNA. This sample holds about a million distinct CDR3 sequences; under 40% were observed only once. The top ten clones comprise about an eighth of the sample. Broad study findings and their caveats: The ex vivo response was dominated by HLA-C-restricted CMV-specific TCR beta clonotypes, and the single most frequent clonotype in two of eight donors was supplied by these HLA-C-restricted clonotypes. Carriers of CMV infection plus the relevant HLA type were discriminated by the cumulative frequency of public TCR beta family members in the study cohort and in an independent approximately 350-donor cohort.

The germline V gene specifies MNHEY as CDR1 and SVGAGI as CDR2. Trimming costs V 5 bases and J 8 bases, and their ends lie 18 bases apart. Measured from the cysteine to the phenylalanine, the CDR3 is 14 residues long. The entry retains the CDR3 DNA only, 42 bases that are in frame from base 1. The source was cultured CD8+ T cells from PBMCs, collected from culture after CMV antigen stimulation. The sequence came from a human donor in good health (CMV status not recorded). Some clones in this sample may be carry-over from other donors' samples. The chain couples TRBV6-5 to TRBJ1-1, with no D gene named confidently. The DNA is as follows: TGTGCCAGCAGTCTCGTCGGTAGGGTGGGAGAAGCTTTCTTT. It translates to CASSLVGRVGEAFF.